Listed below are T cell receptor beta chains from one sample, sequenced in a study of CD8 T cells in ankylosing spondylitis. TCRdb called the 5' RACE reads again in MiXCR, with one record for every CDR3 protein. This sample has around 440,000 distinct CDR3 sequences, with over 15% found just once. Material for sequencing was blood, either unsorted or a sorted T cell fraction (not recorded which). The receptors come from a male donor with ankylosing spondylitis. CDR3s include the opening cysteine and the closing phenylalanine or tryptophan. A D gene is named only where the DNA matches it firmly. Size tells how often a clone was seen (once, few, many) or the class of an expanded clone, and some rows leave it out.

DNA: TGTGCCAGCAGTTACGGCGGGAGAAGCACAGATACGCAGTATTTT
CDR3: CASSYGGRSTDTQYF
V: TRBV6-2/TRBV6-3
J: TRBJ2-3
D: TRBD2
size: -

DNA: TGTGCCAGCAGTCCGACAGGACCCCTGGACAATCAGCCCCAGCATTTT
CDR3: CASSPTGPLDNQPQHF
V: TRBV12-3/TRBV12-4
J: TRBJ1-5
D: -
size: -

DNA: TGTGCCAGTAGTATAGATCTCCCCGGGGGGGAGGATGAGCAGTTCTTC
CDR3: CASSIDLPGGEDEQFF
V: TRBV19
J: TRBJ2-1
D: TRBD2
size: -

DNA: TGTGCCAGCAGGTCGTATCCGGGGGGCGCGAACACCGGGGAGCTGTTTTTT
CDR3: CASRSYPGGANTGELFF
V: TRBV6-1
J: TRBJ2-2
D: -
size: few

DNA: TGTGCCACCAGCAGAGGGCCCAATCAGCCCCAGCATTTT
CDR3: CATSRGPNQPQHF
V: TRBV15
J: TRBJ1-5
D: -
size: few

DNA: TGCGCCAGCAGCGTGGGACAGGGCAGCTCTGGAAACACCATATATTTT
CDR3: CASSVGQGSSGNTIYF
V: TRBV5-1
J: TRBJ1-3
D: TRBD1
size: -

DNA: TGTGCCAGCGCCGGGGGGGCGCAGTATTTT
CDR3: CASAGGAQYF
V: TRBV7-8
J: TRBJ2-3
D: TRBD2
size: -

DNA: TGTGCCAGCAGCCAAGATCTGAACACTGAAGCTTTCTTT
CDR3: CASSQDLNTEAFF
V: TRBV14
J: TRBJ1-1
D: -
size: -

DNA: TGTGCCAGCAGTGAACAGGGTGGAGATACGCAGTATTTT
CDR3: CASSEQGGDTQYF
V: TRBV6-4
J: TRBJ2-3
D: -
size: -

DNA: TGTGCCAGCAGTTTACAGGGGGAGAACACTGAAGCTTTCTTT
CDR3: CASSLQGENTEAFF
V: TRBV6-5
J: TRBJ1-1
D: TRBD1
size: few

DNA: TGCAGCCTGGACAGGGGGTTATACGAGCAGTACTTC
CDR3: CSLDRGLYEQYF
V: TRBV20-1
J: TRBJ2-7
D: TRBD1
size: -

DNA: TGTGCCAGCAGCCACAACAGGGTAACCTACGAGCAGTACTTC
CDR3: CASSHNRVTYEQYF
V: TRBV7-9
J: TRBJ2-7
D: -
size: few

DNA: TGTGCCAGCGGTGTAAGCTCTGGGGCCAACGTCCTGACTTTC
CDR3: CASGVSSGANVLTF
V: TRBV12-3/TRBV12-4
J: TRBJ2-6
D: -
size: few

DNA: TGCAGTGCTTTTTTTTTCGGTGGGGACTCGGAGTTCTTC
CDR3: CSAFFFGGDSEFF
V: TRBV20-1
J: TRBJ2-1
D: -
size: many

DNA: TGTGCCATAAGGGGGGACTCCTACGAGCAGTACTTC
CDR3: CAIRGDSYEQYF
V: TRBV10-3
J: TRBJ2-7
D: -
size: -

DNA: TGTGCCAGCAGCATTAACAGGGGGCCGACGGAGACCCAGTACTTC
CDR3: CASSINRGPTETQYF
V: TRBV7-2
J: TRBJ2-5
D: TRBD1
size: few

DNA: TGCGCCAGCAGCTTGAGGCCTAGCGGGGACACCGGGGAGCTGTTTTTT
CDR3: CASSLRPSGDTGELFF
V: TRBV5-1
J: TRBJ2-2
D: TRBD2
size: -

DNA: TGCAGCGTTGAGGCTTCTCCCTATGGCTACACCTTC
CDR3: CSVEASPYGYTF
V: TRBV29-1
J: TRBJ1-2
D: -
size: few

DNA: TGTGCCAGCAGCTTGGGTCCCGGGACTGGGACCGGGGAGCTGTTTTTT
CDR3: CASSLGPGTGTGELFF
V: TRBV7-2
J: TRBJ2-2
D: -
size: few

DNA: TGCAGCGTGGATAGACAGGGGGGAGGAACTGAAGCTTTCTTT
CDR3: CSVDRQGGGTEAFF
V: TRBV29-1
J: TRBJ1-1
D: TRBD1
size: few

DNA: TGTGCCAGTAGTTGGAGGGAGGGTCAGCCCCAGCATTTT
CDR3: CASSWREGQPQHF
V: TRBV19
J: TRBJ1-5
D: -
size: -

DNA: TGCGCCAGCAGCTTGACCCTTGGCGGACCCTACAATGAGCAGTTCTTC
CDR3: CASSLTLGGPYNEQFF
V: TRBV5-1
J: TRBJ2-1
D: -
size: -

DNA: TGCGCCAGCAGCTACATAGCGGGAGGGCCGAGTGAGCAGTACTTC
CDR3: CASSYIAGGPSEQYF
V: TRBV5-1
J: TRBJ2-7
D: TRBD2
size: few

DNA: TGTGCCAGCAGCTTTTCGTCAGGGCGAGGTGAAAAACTGTTTTTT
CDR3: CASSFSSGRGEKLFF
V: TRBV11-2
J: TRBJ1-4
D: -
size: few

DNA: TGCAGTGCTAGAGAGCGGCGACTAGCGGGAGTCCCGTCCGAGCAGTACTTC
CDR3: CSARERRLAGVPSEQYF
V: TRBV20-1
J: TRBJ2-7
D: TRBD2
size: -

DNA: TGTGCCAGCAGCAGGGACAGGGAATACGAGCAGTACTTC
CDR3: CASSRDREYEQYF
V: TRBV6-1
J: TRBJ2-7
D: TRBD1
size: -

DNA: TGTGCCAGCAGTTACACCGGGACAGGGGAAGGGGAGACCCAGTACTTC
CDR3: CASSYTGTGEGETQYF
V: TRBV6-5
J: TRBJ2-5
D: TRBD1
size: -

DNA: TGTGCCAGCAGCCAAGCTCTGACAGCGGACTATGGCTACACCTTC
CDR3: CASSQALTADYGYTF
V: TRBV4-2
J: TRBJ1-2
D: -
size: many

DNA: TGTGCCAGCAGCCAAGCAGGGGAAGCTTTCTTT
CDR3: CASSQAGEAFF
V: TRBV3-1
J: TRBJ1-1
D: -
size: many

DNA: TGTGCCAGCAGCTTACGGAACGTCAAGCCCCAGCATTTT
CDR3: CASSLRNVKPQHF
V: TRBV13
J: TRBJ1-5
D: -
size: -

DNA: TGTGCCAGCAGCACCGAAGGAAACACCATATATTTT
CDR3: CASSTEGNTIYF
V: TRBV9
J: TRBJ1-3
D: -
size: many

DNA: TGCAGTGCTATCCGGCAGGGGGTCTACTACGAGCAGTACTTC
CDR3: CSAIRQGVYYEQYF
V: TRBV20-1
J: TRBJ2-7
D: TRBD1
size: -

DNA: TGTGCCAGCAGTCCACGACAGGGTCTCACTGAAGCTTTCTTT
CDR3: CASSPRQGLTEAFF
V: TRBV12-3/TRBV12-4
J: TRBJ1-1
D: TRBD1
size: few

DNA: TGTGCCGCGGCCGCTAGCGGGAGCAACGAGCAGTACTTC
CDR3: CAAAASGSNEQYF
V: TRBV7-9
J: TRBJ2-7
D: TRBD2
size: -

DNA: TGCAGTGCTCCGGGACTATCCGGAGATACGCAGTATTTT
CDR3: CSAPGLSGDTQYF
V: TRBV20-1
J: TRBJ2-3
D: TRBD2
size: -

DNA: TGTGCCAGCAATCTACGGGGGAACACCGGGGAGCTGTTTTTT
CDR3: CASNLRGNTGELFF
V: TRBV7-9
J: TRBJ2-2
D: -
size: -

DNA: TGCGCCAGCAGCTTGGCCTGGTCGGTACAAGAGACCCAGTACTTC
CDR3: CASSLAWSVQETQYF
V: TRBV5-1
J: TRBJ2-5
D: -
size: -

DNA: TGTGCCAGCAGCTTAGGGGGGGATAGCCAGCCCCAGCATTTT
CDR3: CASSLGGDSQPQHF
V: TRBV7-2
J: TRBJ1-5
D: -
size: -

DNA: TGTGCCAGCAGCCATGACAGGCCCTACGAGCAGTACTTC
CDR3: CASSHDRPYEQYF
V: TRBV3-1
J: TRBJ2-7
D: -
size: -

DNA: TGCAGCGTTGAGCGGGACCATTACAATGAGCAGTTCTTC
CDR3: CSVERDHYNEQFF
V: TRBV29-1
J: TRBJ2-1
D: -
size: -

DNA: TGCAGTGCTAGGATGAGCGGGAGGTTAAACACCGGGGAGCTGTTTTTT
CDR3: CSARMSGRLNTGELFF
V: TRBV20-1
J: TRBJ2-2
D: TRBD2
size: few

DNA: TGCAGCGTTGAAGGGACAGGGGGCAAACAAGAGACCCAGTACTTC
CDR3: CSVEGTGGKQETQYF
V: TRBV29-1
J: TRBJ2-5
D: TRBD1
size: -

DNA: TGTGCCAGCAGTTCTGTAAGGGGCTACCGGGAGCGCAGTCAGCCCCAGCATTTT
CDR3: CASSSVRGYRERSQPQHF
V: TRBV12-3/TRBV12-4
J: TRBJ1-5
D: -
size: few

DNA: TGCAGTGCTAGAGGGCCCTGGGTCGGGGACACGAACACCGGGGAGCTGTTTTTT
CDR3: CSARGPWVGDTNTGELFF
V: TRBV20-1
J: TRBJ2-2
D: -
size: -

DNA: TGTGCCAGCAGTCCAACTGGGACAGGGGAAGGGGAAAAACTGTTTTTT
CDR3: CASSPTGTGEGEKLFF
V: TRBV6-1
J: TRBJ1-4
D: TRBD1
size: -

DNA: TGTGCCAGCAGCTTAGAGGGCAGGGGGCCTGAAGCTTTCTTT
CDR3: CASSLEGRGPEAFF
V: TRBV11-2
J: TRBJ1-1
D: TRBD1
size: many

DNA: TGCAGTGCTGGGAGCGGGGCTTGGACCGGGGAGCTGTTTTTT
CDR3: CSAGSGAWTGELFF
V: TRBV20-1
J: TRBJ2-2
D: TRBD2
size: -

DNA: TGCAGTGCTACTAAAACCGGGACGGCACTGAAGGCTGAAGCTTTCTTT
CDR3: CSATKTGTALKAEAFF
V: TRBV20-1
J: TRBJ1-1
D: -
size: few

DNA: TGTGCCAGCAGCTTAGGGCCGGGACTAGCAAGGAATGAGCAGTTCTTC
CDR3: CASSLGPGLARNEQFF
V: TRBV11-2
J: TRBJ2-1
D: TRBD2
size: many

DNA: TGTGCCAGCAGTCCTCCCGGACCCACAGATACGCAGTATTTT
CDR3: CASSPPGPTDTQYF
V: TRBV3-1
J: TRBJ2-3
D: -
size: few

DNA: TGCGCCAGCAGCGATTTGACGACAGCGAACACTGAAGCTTTCTTT
CDR3: CASSDLTTANTEAFF
V: TRBV5-1
J: TRBJ1-1
D: -
size: many

DNA: TGTGCCAGCAGCCAACGGGTCTCCTACGAGCAGTACTTC
CDR3: CASSQRVSYEQYF
V: TRBV12-3/TRBV12-4
J: TRBJ2-7
D: -
size: few

DNA: TGTGCCAGCAGCAAGACCCCTCCCCCCGACAATGAGCAGTTCTTC
CDR3: CASSKTPPPDNEQFF
V: TRBV7-9
J: TRBJ2-1
D: -
size: -

DNA: TGTGCCAGCGCGCCCCTAGTACCCGGGGAGCTGTTTTTT
CDR3: CASAPLVPGELFF
V: TRBV6-6
J: TRBJ2-2
D: -
size: -

DNA: TGTGCCACCAGTGAGGGTCCTGAGGGCTACACCTTC
CDR3: CATSEGPEGYTF
V: TRBV24-1
J: TRBJ1-2
D: -
size: -

DNA: TGTGCCAGCAGCTTAGCGGTCTACGAGCAGTACTTC
CDR3: CASSLAVYEQYF
V: TRBV5-5
J: TRBJ2-7
D: -
size: many

DNA: TGTGCCAGCAGCGCCCGGGACAGGGGAGCCGGGGAGCTGTTTTTT
CDR3: CASSARDRGAGELFF
V: TRBV7-9
J: TRBJ2-2
D: TRBD1
size: -

DNA: TGTGCCAGCAGTTTAACAGTTTATGGCTACACCTTC
CDR3: CASSLTVYGYTF
V: TRBV12-3/TRBV12-4
J: TRBJ1-2
D: -
size: few

DNA: TGTGCCATCAGCGGGGTGAGCACAGATACGCAGTATTTT
CDR3: CAISGVSTDTQYF
V: TRBV10-3
J: TRBJ2-3
D: -
size: many

DNA: TGCGCCAGCAGTCCTCCCCATTGTTGCGATCTCCTGGATACGCAGTATTTT
CDR3: CASSPPHCCDLLDTQYF
V: TRBV23-1
J: TRBJ2-3
D: -
size: -